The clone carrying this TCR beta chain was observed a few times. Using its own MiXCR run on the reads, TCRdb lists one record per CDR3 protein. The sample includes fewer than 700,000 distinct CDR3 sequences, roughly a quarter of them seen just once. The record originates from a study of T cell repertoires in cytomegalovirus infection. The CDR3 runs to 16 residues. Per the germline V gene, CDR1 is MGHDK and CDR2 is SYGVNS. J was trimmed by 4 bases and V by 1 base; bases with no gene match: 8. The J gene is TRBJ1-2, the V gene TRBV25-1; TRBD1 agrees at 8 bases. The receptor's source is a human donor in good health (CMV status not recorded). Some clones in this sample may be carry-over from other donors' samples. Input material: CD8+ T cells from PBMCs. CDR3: CASSEFYQGQVYGYTF. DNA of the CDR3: TGTGCCAGCAGTGAATTTTACCAGGGACAGGTCTATGGCTACACCTTC.